This T cell receptor beta chain originates from a study of CD8+CD57+ T cells in acquired aplastic anemia. Study results and limitations: Overlapping CD8+ CDR3 repertoires of patients and controls contained approximately 28 shared sequences.

Remarks on this clonotype: Its target is unknown.

Patients sequenced had flow cytometry evidence of CD8+CD57+ cell expansion. There were no patients without severe acquired aplastic anemia. The blood sampling took place in patients who had so far received no therapy. The use of genomic DNA as template underpinned the TCR beta VDJ and CDR3 profiling. TCRdb reprocessed the reads with MiXCR, giving one entry per CDR3 protein. The sample records about 260,000 distinct CDR3 sequences, roughly 82% being singletons. Sequencing was performed on sorted CD4+, CD8+, or CD8+CD57+ T cells (not recorded which) from PBMCs. The clonotype originates from a human donor with aplastic anemia.

Here the CDR3 DNA reads TGTGCCAGCAGCTTAGCGGGGGGTGGCGATACGCAGTCTTTCTTT. Protein sequence: CASSLAGGGDTQSFF. J is TRBJ1-1 and V is TRBV7-8, with D maybe TRBD1 (5 bases). The germline V gene has CDR1 SGHVS and CDR2 FQNEAQ. This CDR3 has 15 amino acids. Trimming shortened V by 0 bases and J by 12 bases, and 20 bases separated the two germline ends.